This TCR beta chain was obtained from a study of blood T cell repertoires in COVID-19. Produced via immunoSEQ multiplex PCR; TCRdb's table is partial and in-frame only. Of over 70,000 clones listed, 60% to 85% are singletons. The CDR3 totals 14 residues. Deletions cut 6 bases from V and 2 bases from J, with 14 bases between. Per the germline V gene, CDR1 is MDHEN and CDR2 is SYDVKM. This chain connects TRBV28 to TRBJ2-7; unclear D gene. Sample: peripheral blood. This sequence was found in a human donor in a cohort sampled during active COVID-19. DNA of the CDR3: TGTGCCAGCAGCTTCCTTACGGAGCCCTACGAGCAGTACTTC. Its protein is CASSFLTEPYEQYF.